Below, one T cell receptor (beta chain) is given with its context. The germline V gene encodes CDR1 SGHRS and CDR2 YFSETQ. This CDR3 comprises 16 residues. Trimming cost V 6 bases and J 11 bases; bases outside gene matches: 16. This sample was included in a study of blood T cells in healthy people across ages. Study-level information: Per two T cells, about one barcoded beta molecule was captured through template switching.

The use of a sample-barcoded 5' primer and a J-beta primer mix characterized a second PCR of roughly 7 to 11 cycles. MiXCR was run by TCRdb on the 5' RACE reads, yielding one entry per CDR3 protein. The repertoire holds about 1.4 million distinct CDR3 sequences, with approximately 59% as singletons. The source is a man between 18 and 29 years old in good health. This chain joins TRBV5-1 and TRBJ2-5, with 13 nucleotides matching TRBD2. The sample was blood. The CDR3 protein is CASTFLLAGGQNEQYF. In DNA form, the CDR3 reads TGCGCCAGCACCTTTCTACTAGCGGGGGGGCAAAATGAGCAGTACTTC.